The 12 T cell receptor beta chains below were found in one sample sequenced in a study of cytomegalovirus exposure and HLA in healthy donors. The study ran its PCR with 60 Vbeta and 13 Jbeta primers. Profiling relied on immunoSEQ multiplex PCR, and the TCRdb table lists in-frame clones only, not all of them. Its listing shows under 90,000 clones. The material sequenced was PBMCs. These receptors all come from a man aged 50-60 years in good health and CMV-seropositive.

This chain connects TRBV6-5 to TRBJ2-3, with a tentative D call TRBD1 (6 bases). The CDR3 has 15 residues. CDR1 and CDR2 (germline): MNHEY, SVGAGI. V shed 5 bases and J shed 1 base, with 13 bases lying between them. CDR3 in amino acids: CASSPRGTGTDTQYF. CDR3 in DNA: TGTGCCAGCAGTCCGAGGGGGACCGGCACAGATACGCAGTATTTT.

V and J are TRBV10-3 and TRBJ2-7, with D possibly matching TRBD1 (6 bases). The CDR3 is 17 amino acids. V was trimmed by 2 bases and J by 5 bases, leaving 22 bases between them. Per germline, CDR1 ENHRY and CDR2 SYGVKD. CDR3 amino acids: CAISEPYRDLVDHEQYF. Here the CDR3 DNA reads TGTGCCATCAGTGAGCCCTACAGGGACCTCGTGGACCACGAGCAGTACTTC.

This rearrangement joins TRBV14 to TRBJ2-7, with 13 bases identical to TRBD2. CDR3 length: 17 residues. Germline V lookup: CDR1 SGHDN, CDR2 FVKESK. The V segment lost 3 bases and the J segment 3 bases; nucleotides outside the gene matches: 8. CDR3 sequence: CASSHGSGLAGDYEQYV. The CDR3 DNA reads TGTGCCAGCAGCCACGGGTCCGGACTAGCGGGAGACTACGAGCAGTACGTC.

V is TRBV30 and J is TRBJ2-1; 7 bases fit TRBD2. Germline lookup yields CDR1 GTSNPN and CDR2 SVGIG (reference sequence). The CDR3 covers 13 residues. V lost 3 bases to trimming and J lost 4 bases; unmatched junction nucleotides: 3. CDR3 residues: CAWSGEGYNEQFF. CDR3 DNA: TGTGCCTGGAGCGGGGAGGGATACAATGAGCAGTTCTTC.

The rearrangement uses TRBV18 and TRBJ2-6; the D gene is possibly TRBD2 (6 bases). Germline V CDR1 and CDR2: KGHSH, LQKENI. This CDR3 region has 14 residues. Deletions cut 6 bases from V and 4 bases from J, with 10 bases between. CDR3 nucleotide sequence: TGTGCCAGCTCGTCCGGGGGAGGGGCCAACGTCCTGACTTTC. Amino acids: CASSSGGGANVLTF.

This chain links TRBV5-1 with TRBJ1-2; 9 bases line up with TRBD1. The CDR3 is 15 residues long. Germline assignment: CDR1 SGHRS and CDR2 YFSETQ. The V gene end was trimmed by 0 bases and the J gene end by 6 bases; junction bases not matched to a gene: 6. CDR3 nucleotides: TGCGCCAGCAGCTTGGCCCTCGGGACAGGGAATGGCTACACCTTC. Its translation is CASSLALGTGNGYTF.

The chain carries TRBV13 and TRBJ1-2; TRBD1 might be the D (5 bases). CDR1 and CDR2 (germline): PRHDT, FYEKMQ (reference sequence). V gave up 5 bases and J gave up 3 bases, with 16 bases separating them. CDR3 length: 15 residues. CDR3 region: CASSPAGGAHYGYTF. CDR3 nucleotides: TGTGCCAGCAGCCCTGCGGGAGGGGCTCACTATGGCTACACCTTC.

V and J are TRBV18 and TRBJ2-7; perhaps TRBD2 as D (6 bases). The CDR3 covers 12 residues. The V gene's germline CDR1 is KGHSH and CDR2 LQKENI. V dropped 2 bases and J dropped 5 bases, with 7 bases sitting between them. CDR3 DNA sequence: TGTGCCAGCTCACCAGGCGGGGACGAGCAGTACGTC. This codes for CASSPGGDEQYV.

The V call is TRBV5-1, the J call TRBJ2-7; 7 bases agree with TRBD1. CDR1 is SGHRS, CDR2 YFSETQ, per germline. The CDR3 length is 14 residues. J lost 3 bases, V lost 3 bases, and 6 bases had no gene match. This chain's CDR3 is CASSSRQGSYEQYF. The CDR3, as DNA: TGCGCCAGCAGCTCTAGACAGGGAAGCTACGAGCAGTACTTC.

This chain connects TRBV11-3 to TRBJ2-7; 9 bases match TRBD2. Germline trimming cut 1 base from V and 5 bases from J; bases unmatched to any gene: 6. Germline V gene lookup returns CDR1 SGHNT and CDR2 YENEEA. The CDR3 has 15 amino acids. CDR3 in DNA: TGTGCCAGCAGCTTAGTATACAGCGGGAGGAACGAGCAGTACTTC. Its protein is CASSLVYSGRNEQYF.

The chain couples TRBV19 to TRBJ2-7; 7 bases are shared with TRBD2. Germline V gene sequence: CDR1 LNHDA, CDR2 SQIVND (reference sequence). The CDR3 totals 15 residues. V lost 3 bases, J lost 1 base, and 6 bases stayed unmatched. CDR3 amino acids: CASSMFAGVSYEQYF. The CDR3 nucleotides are TGTGCCAGTAGTATGTTTGCGGGAGTATCCTACGAGCAGTACTTC.

The CDR3 DNA reads as TGTGCCAGCAGTCCCCGGGACAGGGCCTACGAGCAGTACGTC. Its protein is CASSPRDRAYEQYV. The chain couples TRBV6-1 to TRBJ2-7; TRBD1 agrees at 9 bases. CDR1 and CDR2 from the germline V gene are MNHNS and SASEGT. This CDR3 spans 14 amino acids. V shed 5 bases and J 2 bases; nucleotides not matched to a gene: 4.